The 27 T cell receptor beta chains below all came from one sample that was sequenced in a study of OX40 agonist ivuxolimab in advanced cancers. Libraries were prepared by immunoSEQ multiplex PCR; TCRdb keeps only in-frame clonotypes and omits some of them. Here the sample spans 90,000 to 100,000 clones, roughly four fifths being singletons. The sample in question was CD4+ or CD8+ T cells sorted from blood, obtained in a trial of the OX40 agonist ivuxolimab. These receptors were collected from an adult with an advanced solid tumor such as melanoma, head and neck, liver or kidney cancer.

This rearrangement joins TRBV19 to TRBJ2-5, with D possibly matching TRBD2 (7 bases). Trimming stripped 2 bases from V and 13 bases from J, with 14 bases between. This CDR3 region has 12 residues. CDR1 and CDR2 from the germline V gene are LNHDA and SQIVND (reference sequence). This chain's CDR3 is CASSINFGGPYF. DNA of the CDR3: TGTGCCAGTAGTATAAATTTCGGGGGGCCGTACTTC.

The V and J genes are TRBV28 and TRBJ1-2, with D tentatively TRBD1 (6 bases). This CDR3 is 14 amino acids long. Germline CDR1 MDHEN, CDR2 SYDVKM. Trimming took off 3 bases at V and 0 bases at J, with 8 bases between the two ends. CDR3 sequence (DNA): TGTGCCAGCAGTTTGTGGGGGCCTAACTATGGCTACACCTTC. Amino acid sequence: CASSLWGPNYGYTF.

The J gene is TRBJ1-2, the V gene TRBV29-1; 9 bases are shared with TRBD1. The length of the CDR3 is 12 residues. The ends lost 4 bases at V and 8 bases at J; junction bases unmatched: 5. CDR1 is SQVTM, CDR2 ANQGSEA, per germline. The CDR3 sequence: CSVGDRVEGYTF. As DNA, the CDR3 is TGCAGCGTTGGGGACAGGGTAGAAGGCTACACCTTC.

The chain combines TRBV30 with TRBJ2-7, with a possible D match to TRBD1 (6 bases). Germline V lookup: CDR1 GTSNPN, CDR2 SVGIG (reference sequence). The CDR3 is 12 residues long. V lost 5 bases and J 5 bases, leaving 13 bases between the germline ends. The CDR3 DNA reads as TGTGCCTGGCGAATTTCAGGGGACGAGCAGTACTTC. It is translated as CAWRISGDEQYF.

This chain links TRBV5-1 with TRBJ2-3; 11 bases are a match to TRBD2. V dropped 3 bases and J dropped 4; count of bases not matched to a gene: 4. The CDR3 covers 15 residues. Germline-derived CDR1 and CDR2 are SGHRS and YFSETQ. CDR3 in DNA: TGCGCCAGCAGCTCGGCTAGCGGGAGGCCAGATACGCAGTATTTT. Translating it yields CASSSASGRPDTQYF.

This clone was counted many times. The V and J genes are TRBV29-1 and TRBJ1-3; no clear D. Trimming took off 4 bases at V and 0 bases at J, with 10 bases between the two ends. The CDR3 has 14 residues. CDR1 SQVTM and CDR2 ANQGSEA come from the germline V gene. The CDR3 protein is CSVGAGISGNTIYF. CDR3 bases: TGCAGCGTTGGGGCCGGTATCTCTGGAAACACCATATATTTT.

This rearrangement joins TRBV7-8 to TRBJ1-1, with a possible D match to TRBD1 (5 bases). The CDR3 totals 11 residues. The germline V gene encodes CDR1 SGHVS and CDR2 FQNEAQ. The V end lost 1 base, the J end lost 11 bases, and 8 bases lay between the germline ends. The CDR3 here is CASSLDRTAFF. The CDR3 DNA reads as TGTGCCAGCAGCTTAGACAGGACGGCTTTCTTT.

Notes on this clone: At one boundary the junction diverges from the germline segment, which might be a read error. The same CDR3 can be traced to other DNA sequences in this sample. The rearrangement joins TRBV14 to TRBJ1-1; D is ambiguous. The CDR3 sequence is 14 residues long. Germline lookup yields CDR1 SGHDN and CDR2 FVKESK. CDR3 sequence (DNA): TGCGCCAGCAGCCAAGTCCCGGGGAGCACTGAAGCTTTCTTT. Amino acid sequence: CASSQVPGSTEAFF. The full variable domain, with the rest looked up from reference TRBV14 and TRBJ1-1, is EAGVTQFPSHSVIEKGQTVTLRCDPISGHDNLYWYRRVMGKEIKFLLHFVKESKQDESGMPNNRFLAERTGGTYSTLKVQPAELEDSGVYFCASSQVPGSTEAFFGQGTRLTVV.

In its sample, this clone was seen a few times. The rearrangement uses TRBV6-4 and TRBJ2-7; 12 positions match TRBD2. CDR3 size: 14 residues. Per germline, CDR1 MRHNA and CDR2 SNTAGT. Trimming at V came to 6 bases and at J to 5 bases, leaving 5 bases not matched to a gene. CDR3 in amino acids: CASRPTSGSHEQYF. The CDR3 DNA is TGTGCCAGCAGACCGACTAGCGGGAGCCACGAGCAGTACTTC.

The table lists this clone with a few counts. The chain couples TRBV6-6 to TRBJ1-1, with TRBD1 matching over 7 bases. V lost 8 bases, J lost 5 bases, and 8 bases stayed unmatched. Germline assignment: CDR1 MNHNY and CDR2 SVGAGI (reference sequence). There are 13 residues in the CDR3. The CDR3 loop is CASEGRGSTEAFF. DNA of the CDR3: TGTGCCAGCGAGGGCAGGGGGAGTACTGAAGCTTTCTTT.

The V call is TRBV7-8, the J call TRBJ1-4; D is unresolved. The germline gives CDR1 SGHVS, CDR2 FQNEAQ. The CDR3 is 15 amino acids. V gave up 5 bases and J gave up 4 bases, with 14 bases separating them. The CDR3 coding sequence is TGTGCCAGCAGCCCAAGACGGGCCGTTAATGAAAAACTGTTTTTT. Translated: CASSPRRAVNEKLFF.

CDR3 bases: TGTGCCAGCAGCCCTAGACAGAATTCACCCCTCCACTTT. Its translation is CASSPRQNSPLHF. V and J are TRBV7-2 and TRBJ1-6, with D possibly matching TRBD1 (5 bases). The germline V gene encodes CDR1 SGHTA and CDR2 FQGNSA. Trimming shortened V by 5 bases and J by 7 bases, and 9 bases separated the two germline ends. The CDR3 is 13 amino acids. The entire variable domain, with the rest obtained from reference TRBV7-2 and TRBJ1-6, is as follows: GAGVSQSPSNKVTEKGKDVELRCDPISGHTALYWYRQSLGQGLEFLIYFQGNSAPDKSGLPSDRFSAERTGGSVSTLTIQRTQQEDSAVYLCASSPRQNSPLHFGNGTRLTVT.

V gene TRBV2 combines with J gene TRBJ1-5; D might be TRBD1 (6 bases). With 6 bases removed from V and 6 bases from J, the gap between germline ends came to 15 bases. CDR3 length: 14 amino acids. In germline, CDR1 is SNHLY, CDR2 FYNNEI. The CDR3 bases are TGTGCCAGCAGGAAACAGGGAGGGAGTCAGCCCCAGCATTTT. Protein product: CASRKQGGSQPQHF.

The gene calls are TRBV9 and TRBJ2-3; possibly TRBD1 or TRBD2 for D (6 bases each). Germline-derived CDR1 and CDR2 are SGDLS and YYNGEE. The CDR3 runs 16 residues. Trimming cost V 2 bases and J 4 bases, with 17 bases left between them. Here the CDR3 reads CASSVASVRGSDTQYF. The CDR3 DNA reads as TGTGCCAGCAGCGTCGCTAGCGTTAGGGGGTCAGATACGCAGTATTTT.

This clone was detected once. The chain has TRBV2 and TRBJ1-4; the D gene is possibly TRBD1 (6 bases). With 9 bases removed from V and 3 bases from J, the gap between germline ends came to 14 bases. The CDR3 is 14 residues long. Germline V gene data show CDR1 as SNHLY and CDR2 as FYNNEI. The CDR3 sequence is CASLRGQANEKLFF. The CDR3 region has the DNA TGTGCCAGTCTTCGGGGGCAGGCTAATGAAAAACTGTTTTTT. Based on the CDR3 plus reference TRBV2 and TRBJ1-4, the full variable domain is EPEVTQTPSHQVTQMGQEVILRCVPISNHLYFYWYRQILGQKVEFLVSFYNNEISEKSEIFDDQFSVERPDGSNFTLKIRSTKLEDSAMYFCASLRGQANEKLFFGSGTQLSVL.

The CDR3 nucleotides are TGTGCCTGGTCAATTCAGGGGGCTGGCAATCAGCCCCAGCATTTT. Protein product: CAWSIQGAGNQPQHF. The V and J genes are TRBV30 and TRBJ1-5; 8 nucleotides align to TRBD1. The CDR3 has 15 amino acids. J lost 2 bases, V lost 5 bases, and 8 bases had no gene match. Germline V gene data show CDR1 as GTSNPN and CDR2 as SVGIG (reference sequence).

The chain uses TRBV7-3 and TRBJ2-3; 7 bases match TRBD1. The V segment lost 5 bases and the J segment 0 bases; nucleotides outside the gene matches: 14. CDR3 length equals 18 residues. CDR1 is SGHTA and CDR2 is FQGTGA in the germline V gene. The CDR3 DNA sequence: TGTGCCAGCAGCCCAACCCGACCGACAGGGTCTAGCACAGATACGCAGTATTTT. Encoded protein: CASSPTRPTGSSTDTQYF. The full variable domain, completed using reference TRBV7-3 and TRBJ2-3, is GAGVSQTPSNKVTEKGKYVELRCDPISGHTALYWYRQSLGQGPEFLIYFQGTGAADDSGLPNDRFFAVRPEGSVSTLKIQRTERGDSAVYLCASSPTRPTGSSTDTQYFGPGTRLTVL.

The chain combines TRBV10-2 with TRBJ2-5; D not certain. Gene TRBJ2-7 matches the end of the DNA better, so the J call may be wrong. The CDR3 spans 12 residues. Germline V gene sequence: CDR1 WSHSY, CDR2 SAAADI. The CDR3 protein is CASSRSSYEQYF. The CDR3 DNA follows: TGCGCCAGCAGCAGGAGCTCCTACGAGCAGTACTTC.

The chain uses TRBV19 and TRBJ1-4, with TRBD1 matching over 7 bases. The CDR3 contains 15 residues. Germline CDR1 is LNHDA and CDR2 is SQIVND (reference sequence). V shed 4 bases and J 5 bases; nucleotides not matched to a gene: 7. CDR3 DNA: TGTGCCAGTAGTAATCGACAGGGCGGAAATGAAAAACTGTTTTTT. Protein sequence: CASSNRQGGNEKLFF.

As concerns this clone: This sample also contains other DNA sequences that code for the same CDR3. J is TRBJ2-3 and V is TRBV7-2; D not certain. Germline values: CDR1 SGHTA, CDR2 FQGNSA. The CDR3 loop spans 14 amino acids. Trimming stripped 2 bases from V and 1 base from J, with 7 bases between. The CDR3 DNA reads TGTGCCAGCAGCTTAAGTGCGGGCACAGATACGCAGTATTTT. This sequence encodes CASSLSAGTDTQYF.

The chain uses TRBV4-2 and TRBJ1-1; 7 nucleotides align to TRBD1. J lost 8 bases, V lost 1 base, and 10 bases had no gene match. CDR3 size: 15 residues. Germline V gene lookup returns CDR1 LGHNA and CDR2 YNFKEQ. CDR3 protein: CASSQADRVGREAFF. The CDR3 DNA reads TGTGCCAGCAGCCAAGCAGACAGGGTGGGGCGGGAAGCTTTCTTT.

The chain is built from TRBV6-1 and TRBJ2-7, with 9 nucleotides matching TRBD1. V gave up 7 bases and J gave up 2 bases; unmatched junction bases: 9. Germline V lookup: CDR1 MNHNS, CDR2 SASEGT. This CDR3 spans 15 amino acids. CDR3 bases: TGTGCCAGCAATAAAGTGACAGGGGGAACCTACGAGCAGTACTTC. This translates into CASNKVTGGTYEQYF.

The chain has TRBV7-6 and TRBJ2-7; D remains ambiguous. CDR1 is SGHVS and CDR2 is FNYEAQ in the germline V gene. CDR3 length: 13 residues. Trimming stripped 0 bases from V and 3 bases from J, with 6 bases between. The CDR3 loop reads CASSLAGNYEQYF. For the CDR3, the DNA is TGTGCCAGCAGCTTAGCAGGGAACTACGAGCAGTACTTC.

The chain is built from TRBV30 and TRBJ1-4; TRBD1 might be the D (5 bases). V was pared by 4 bases and J by 7 bases, with 13 bases between. CDR1 is GTSNPN and CDR2 is SVGIG in the germline V gene (reference sequence). The CDR3 runs to 13 residues. As DNA, the CDR3 is TGTGCCTGGACGAGGGGCGTGAGTGAAAAACTGTTTTTT. It codes for CAWTRGVSEKLFF.

This clone was detected a few times. This rearrangement joins TRBV28 to TRBJ1-2, with D perhaps matching TRBD1 (6 bases). Germline-derived CDR1 and CDR2 are MDHEN and SYDVKM. The length of the CDR3 is 14 residues. V was trimmed by 4 bases and J by 1 base, leaving 10 bases between them. In nucleotides, the CDR3 is TGTGCCAGCAGTTACAGGGATCTTAACTATGGCTACACCTTC. Its translation: CASSYRDLNYGYTF.

The chain is built from TRBV7-2 and TRBJ1-1; no clear D. The CDR3 spans 14 residues. CDR1 is SGHTA and CDR2 is FQGNSA in the germline V gene. Trimming pared 1 base from V and 0 bases from J, leaving 6 bases between. The CDR3, as DNA: TGTGCCAGCAGCTTAGGTTGGATGAACACTGAAGCTTTCTTT. Its protein product is CASSLGWMNTEAFF.

The chain employs TRBV28 and TRBJ2-7; 7 positions agree with TRBD2. Germline-derived CDR1 and CDR2 are MDHEN and SYDVKM. This CDR3 region has 16 residues. V was pared by 5 bases and J by 2 bases, with 12 bases of the junction left unmatched. The CDR3 region has the DNA TGTGCCAGCAGTCCCTCCGGCGGGAGCCTTGCCTACGAGCAGTACTTC. Encoded protein: CASSPSGGSLAYEQYF.